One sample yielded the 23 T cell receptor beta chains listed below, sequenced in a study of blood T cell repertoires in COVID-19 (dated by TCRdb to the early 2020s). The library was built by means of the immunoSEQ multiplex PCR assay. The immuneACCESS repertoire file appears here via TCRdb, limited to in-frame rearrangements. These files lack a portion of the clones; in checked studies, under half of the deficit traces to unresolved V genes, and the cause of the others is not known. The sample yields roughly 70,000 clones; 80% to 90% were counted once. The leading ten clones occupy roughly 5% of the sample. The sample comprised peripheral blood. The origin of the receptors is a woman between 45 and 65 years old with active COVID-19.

The CDR3 sequence is CASSFQMGQTNEKLFF. The CDR3 coding sequence is TGCGCCAGCAGCTTTCAAATGGGACAGACAAATGAAAAACTGTTTTTT. This chain joins TRBV5-1 and TRBJ1-4; 7 bases match TRBD1. CDR3 length: 16 residues. J gave up 5 bases and V 2 bases, and 9 bases lay outside the gene matches. Per germline, CDR1 SGHRS and CDR2 YFSETQ.

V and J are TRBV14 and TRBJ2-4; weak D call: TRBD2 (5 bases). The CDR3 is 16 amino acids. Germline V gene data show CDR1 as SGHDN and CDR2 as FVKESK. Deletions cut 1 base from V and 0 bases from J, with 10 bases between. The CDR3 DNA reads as TGTGCCAGCAGCCAAGGGTCGGGGATAGCCAAAAACATTCAGTACTTC. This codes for CASSQGSGIAKNIQYF.

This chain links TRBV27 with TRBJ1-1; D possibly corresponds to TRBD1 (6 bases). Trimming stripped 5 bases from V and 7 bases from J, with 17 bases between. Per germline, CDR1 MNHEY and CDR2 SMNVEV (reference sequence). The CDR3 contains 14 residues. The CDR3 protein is CASSSDRRRGEAFF. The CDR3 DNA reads TGTGCCAGCAGTAGCGACAGGAGACGGGGTGAAGCTTTCTTT.

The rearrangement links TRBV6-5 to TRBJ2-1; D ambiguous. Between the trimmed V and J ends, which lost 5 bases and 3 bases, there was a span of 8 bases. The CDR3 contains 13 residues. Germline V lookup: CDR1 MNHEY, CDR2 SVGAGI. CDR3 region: CASSPRLYNEQFF. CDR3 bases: TGTGCCAGCAGTCCGCGCCTCTACAATGAGCAGTTCTTC.

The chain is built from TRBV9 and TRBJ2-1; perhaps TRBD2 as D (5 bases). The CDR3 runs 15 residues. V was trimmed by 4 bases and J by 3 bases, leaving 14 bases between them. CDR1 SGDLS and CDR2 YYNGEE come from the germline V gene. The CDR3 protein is CASSPRDYFYNEQFF. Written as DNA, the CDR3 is TGTGCCAGCAGCCCCCGGGATTACTTCTACAATGAGCAGTTCTTC.

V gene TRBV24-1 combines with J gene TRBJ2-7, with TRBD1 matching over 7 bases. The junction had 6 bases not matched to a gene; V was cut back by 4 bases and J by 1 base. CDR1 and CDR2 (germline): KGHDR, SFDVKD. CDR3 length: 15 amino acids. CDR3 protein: CATSDPGQTSYEQYF. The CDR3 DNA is TGTGCCACCAGTGACCCGGGACAGACTTCCTACGAGCAGTACTTC.

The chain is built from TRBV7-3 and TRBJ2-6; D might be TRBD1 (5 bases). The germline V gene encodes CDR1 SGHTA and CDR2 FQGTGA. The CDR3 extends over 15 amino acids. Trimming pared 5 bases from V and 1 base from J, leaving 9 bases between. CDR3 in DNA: TGTGCCAGCAGCGCCCAGGGTTCTGGGGCCAACGTCCTGACTTTC. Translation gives CASSAQGSGANVLTF.

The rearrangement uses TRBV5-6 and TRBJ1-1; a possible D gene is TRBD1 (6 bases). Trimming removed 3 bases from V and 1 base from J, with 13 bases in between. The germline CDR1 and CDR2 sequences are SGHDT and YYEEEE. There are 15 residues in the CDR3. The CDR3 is CASSYPTGTNTEAFF. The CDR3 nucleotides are TGTGCCAGCAGCTACCCGACAGGCACGAACACTGAAGCTTTCTTT.

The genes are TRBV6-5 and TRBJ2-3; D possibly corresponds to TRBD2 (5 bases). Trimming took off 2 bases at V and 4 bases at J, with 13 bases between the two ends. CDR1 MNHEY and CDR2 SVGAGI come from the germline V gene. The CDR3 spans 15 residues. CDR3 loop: CASSYRGIQADTQYF. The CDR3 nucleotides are TGTGCCAGCAGTTACCGGGGAATACAAGCAGATACGCAGTATTTT.

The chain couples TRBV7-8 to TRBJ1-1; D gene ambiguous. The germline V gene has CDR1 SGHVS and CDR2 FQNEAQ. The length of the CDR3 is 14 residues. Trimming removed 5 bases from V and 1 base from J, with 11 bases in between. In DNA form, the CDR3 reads TGTGCCAGCAGCCCGGGTTTCAGGAACACTGAAGCTTTCTTT. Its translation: CASSPGFRNTEAFF. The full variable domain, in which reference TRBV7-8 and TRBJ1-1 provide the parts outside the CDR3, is GAGVSQSPRYKVAKRGQDVALRCDPISGHVSLFWYQQALGQGPEFLTYFQNEAQLDKSGLPSDRFFAERPEGSVSTLKIQRTQQEDSAVYLCASSPGFRNTEAFFGQGTRLTVV.

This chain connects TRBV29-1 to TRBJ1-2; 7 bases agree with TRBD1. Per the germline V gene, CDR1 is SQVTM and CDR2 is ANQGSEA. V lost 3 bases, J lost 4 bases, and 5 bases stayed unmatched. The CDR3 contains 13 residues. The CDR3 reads CSVDEDRSYGYTF. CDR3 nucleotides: TGCAGCGTTGATGAGGACAGGTCCTATGGCTACACCTTC.

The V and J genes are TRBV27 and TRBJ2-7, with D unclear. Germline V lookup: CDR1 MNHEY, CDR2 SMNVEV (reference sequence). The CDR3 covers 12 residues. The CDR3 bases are TGTGCTCCCCCAGGTCGAACCTACGAGCAGTACTTC. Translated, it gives CAPPGRTYEQYF.

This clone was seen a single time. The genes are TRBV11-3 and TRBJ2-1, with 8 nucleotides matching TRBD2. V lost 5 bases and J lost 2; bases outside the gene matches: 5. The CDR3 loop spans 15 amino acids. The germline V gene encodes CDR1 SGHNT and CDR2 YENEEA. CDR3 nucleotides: TGTGCCAGCAGCGAGAGACTAGCGCCCTACAATGAGCAGTTCTTC. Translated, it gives CASSERLAPYNEQFF. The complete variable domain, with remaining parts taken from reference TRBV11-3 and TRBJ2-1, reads EAGVVQSPRYKIIEKKQPVAFWCNPISGHNTLYWYLQNLGQGPELLIRYENEEAVDDSQLPKDRFSAERLKGVDSTLKIQPAELGDSAVYLCASSERLAPYNEQFFGPGTRLTVL.

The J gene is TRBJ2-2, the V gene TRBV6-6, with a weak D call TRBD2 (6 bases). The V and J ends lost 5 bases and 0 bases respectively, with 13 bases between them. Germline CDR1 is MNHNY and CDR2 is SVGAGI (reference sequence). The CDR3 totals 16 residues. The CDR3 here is CASSQAGLSNTGELFF. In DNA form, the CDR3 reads TGTGCCAGCAGTCAGGCGGGACTCTCGAACACCGGGGAGCTGTTTTTT.

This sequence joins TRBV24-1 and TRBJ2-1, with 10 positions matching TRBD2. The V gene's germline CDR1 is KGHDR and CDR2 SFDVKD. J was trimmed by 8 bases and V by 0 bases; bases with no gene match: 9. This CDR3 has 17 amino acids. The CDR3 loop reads CATSDLQSGGAWDEQFF. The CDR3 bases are TGTGCCACCAGTGATTTGCAGAGCGGGGGGGCTTGGGATGAGCAGTTCTTC.

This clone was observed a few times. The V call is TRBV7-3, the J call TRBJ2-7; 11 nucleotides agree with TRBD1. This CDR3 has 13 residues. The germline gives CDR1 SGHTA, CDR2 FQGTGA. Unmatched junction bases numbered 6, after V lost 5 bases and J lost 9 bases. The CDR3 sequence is CASSTGQGDRQYF. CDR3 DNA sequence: TGTGCCAGCAGCACGGGACAGGGGGATCGGCAGTACTTC.

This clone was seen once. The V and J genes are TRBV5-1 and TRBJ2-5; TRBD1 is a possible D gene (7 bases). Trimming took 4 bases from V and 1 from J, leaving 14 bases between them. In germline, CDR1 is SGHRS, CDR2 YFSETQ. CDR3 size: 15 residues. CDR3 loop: CASSPGDRSQETQYF. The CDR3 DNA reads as TGCGCCAGCAGCCCGGGGGACAGATCCCAAGAGACCCAGTACTTC.

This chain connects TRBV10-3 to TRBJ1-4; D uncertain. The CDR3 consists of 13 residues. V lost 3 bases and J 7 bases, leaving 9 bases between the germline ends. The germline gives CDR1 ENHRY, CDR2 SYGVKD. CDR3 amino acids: CAISDSEVEKLFF. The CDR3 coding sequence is TGTGCCATCAGTGACAGTGAAGTTGAAAAACTGTTTTTT.

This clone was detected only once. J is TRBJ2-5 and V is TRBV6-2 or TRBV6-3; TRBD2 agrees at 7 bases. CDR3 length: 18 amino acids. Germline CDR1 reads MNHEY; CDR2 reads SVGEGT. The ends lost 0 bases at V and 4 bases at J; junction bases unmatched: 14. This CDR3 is CASSYSFLGEGLRETQYF. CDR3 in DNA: TGTGCCAGCAGTTACTCGTTTTTGGGGGAGGGCCTTCGAGAGACCCAGTACTTC.

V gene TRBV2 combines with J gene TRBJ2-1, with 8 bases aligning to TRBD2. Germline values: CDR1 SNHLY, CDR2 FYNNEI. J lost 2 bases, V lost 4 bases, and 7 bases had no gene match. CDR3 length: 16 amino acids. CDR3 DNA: TGTGCCAGCAGTGCTAGCGCGGGAGGTCCCTACAATGAGCAGTTCTTC. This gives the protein CASSASAGGPYNEQFF. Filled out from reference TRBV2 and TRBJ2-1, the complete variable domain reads EPEVTQTPSHQVTQMGQEVILRCVPISNHLYFYWYRQILGQKVEFLVSFYNNEISEKSEIFDDQFSVERPDGSNFTLKIRSTKLEDSAMYFCASSASAGGPYNEQFFGPGTRLTVL.

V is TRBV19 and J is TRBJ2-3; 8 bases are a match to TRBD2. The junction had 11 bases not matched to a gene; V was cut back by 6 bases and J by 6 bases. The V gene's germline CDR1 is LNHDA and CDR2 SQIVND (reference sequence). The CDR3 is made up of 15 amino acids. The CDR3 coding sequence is TGTGCCAGTAGACGAGGGAGCGGGGGCCACGATACGCAGTATTTT. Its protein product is CASRRGSGGHDTQYF.

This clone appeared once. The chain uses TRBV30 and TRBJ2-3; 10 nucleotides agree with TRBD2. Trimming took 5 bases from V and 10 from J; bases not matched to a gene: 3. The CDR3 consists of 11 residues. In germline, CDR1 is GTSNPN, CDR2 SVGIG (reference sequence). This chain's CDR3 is CAWESGRAQYF. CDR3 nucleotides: TGTGCCTGGGAGAGCGGGAGGGCGCAGTATTTT.

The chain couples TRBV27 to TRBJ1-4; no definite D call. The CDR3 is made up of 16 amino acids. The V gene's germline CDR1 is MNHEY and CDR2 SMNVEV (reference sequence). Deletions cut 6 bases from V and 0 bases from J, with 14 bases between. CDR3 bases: TGTGCCAGCAGGGGCGGGAGGGCTGCAACTAATGAAAAACTGTTTTTT. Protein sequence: CASRGGRAATNEKLFF.